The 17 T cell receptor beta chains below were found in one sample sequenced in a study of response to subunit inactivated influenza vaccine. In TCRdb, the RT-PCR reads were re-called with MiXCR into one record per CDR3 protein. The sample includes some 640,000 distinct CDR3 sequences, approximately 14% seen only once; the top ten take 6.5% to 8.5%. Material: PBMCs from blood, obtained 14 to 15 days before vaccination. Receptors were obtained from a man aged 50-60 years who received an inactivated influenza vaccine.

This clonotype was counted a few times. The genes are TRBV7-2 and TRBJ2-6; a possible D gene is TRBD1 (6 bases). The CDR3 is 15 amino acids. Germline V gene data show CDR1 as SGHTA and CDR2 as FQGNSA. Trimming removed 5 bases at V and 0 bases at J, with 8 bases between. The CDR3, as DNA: TGTGCCAGCAGCAAAGGGGGCTCTGGGGCCAACGTCCTGACTTTC. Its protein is CASSKGGSGANVLTF.

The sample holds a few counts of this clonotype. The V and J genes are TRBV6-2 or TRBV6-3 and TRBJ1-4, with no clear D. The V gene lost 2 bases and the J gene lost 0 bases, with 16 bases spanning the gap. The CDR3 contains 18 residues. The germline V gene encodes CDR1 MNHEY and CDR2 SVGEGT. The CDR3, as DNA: TGTGCCAGCAGTTACCCTTGGCGTGGCTACTCAACTAATGAAAAACTGTTTTTT. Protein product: CASSYPWRGYSTNEKLFF.

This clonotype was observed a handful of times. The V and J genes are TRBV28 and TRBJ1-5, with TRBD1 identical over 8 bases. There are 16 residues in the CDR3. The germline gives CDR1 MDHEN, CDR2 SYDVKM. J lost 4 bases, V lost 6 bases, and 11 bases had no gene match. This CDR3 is CASSQRDRRLNQPQHF. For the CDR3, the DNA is TGTGCCAGCAGCCAAAGGGACAGGAGGTTGAATCAGCCCCAGCATTTT.

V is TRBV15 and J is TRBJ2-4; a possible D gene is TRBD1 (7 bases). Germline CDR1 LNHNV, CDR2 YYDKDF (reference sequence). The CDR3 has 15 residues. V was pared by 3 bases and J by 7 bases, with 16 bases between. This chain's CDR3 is CATSRDSAGGNIQYF. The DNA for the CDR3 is TGTGCCACCAGCAGGGACAGTGCAGGGGGGAACATTCAGTACTTC.

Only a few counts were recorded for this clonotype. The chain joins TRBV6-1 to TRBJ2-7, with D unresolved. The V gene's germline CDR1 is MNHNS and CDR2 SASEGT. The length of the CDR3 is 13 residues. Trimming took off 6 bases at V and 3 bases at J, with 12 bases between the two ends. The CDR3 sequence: CASRRTEIYEQYF. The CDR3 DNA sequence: TGTGCCAGCAGACGGACGGAGATCTACGAGCAGTACTTC.

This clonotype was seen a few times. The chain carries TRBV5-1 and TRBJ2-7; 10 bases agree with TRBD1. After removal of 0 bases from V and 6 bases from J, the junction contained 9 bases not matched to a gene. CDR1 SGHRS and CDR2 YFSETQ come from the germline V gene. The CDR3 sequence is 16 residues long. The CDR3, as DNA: TGCGCCAGCAGCTTGGGAGTAGACAGGGGGCCGGTCGAGCAGTACTTC. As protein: CASSLGVDRGPVEQYF.

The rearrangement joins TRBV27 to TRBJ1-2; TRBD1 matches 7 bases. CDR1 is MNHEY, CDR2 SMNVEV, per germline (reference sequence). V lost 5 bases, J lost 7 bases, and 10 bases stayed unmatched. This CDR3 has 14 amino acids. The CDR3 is CASSASYRGGGYTF. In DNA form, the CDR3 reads TGTGCCAGCAGTGCCTCATACAGGGGAGGTGGCTACACCTTC.

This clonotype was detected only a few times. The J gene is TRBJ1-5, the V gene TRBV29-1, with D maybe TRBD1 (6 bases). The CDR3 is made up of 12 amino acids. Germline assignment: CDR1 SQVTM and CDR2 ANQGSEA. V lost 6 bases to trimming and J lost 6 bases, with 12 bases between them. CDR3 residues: CSVGEGGQPQHF. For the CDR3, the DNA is TGCAGCGTGGGAGAAGGGGGTCAGCCCCAGCATTTT.

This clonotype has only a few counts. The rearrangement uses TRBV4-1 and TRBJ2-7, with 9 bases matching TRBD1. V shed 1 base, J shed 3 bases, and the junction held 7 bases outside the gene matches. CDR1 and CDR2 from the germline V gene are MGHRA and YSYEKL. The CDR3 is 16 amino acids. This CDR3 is CASSQGYGQGLYEQYF. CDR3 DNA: TGCGCCAGCAGCCAAGGCTATGGACAGGGGCTCTACGAGCAGTACTTC.

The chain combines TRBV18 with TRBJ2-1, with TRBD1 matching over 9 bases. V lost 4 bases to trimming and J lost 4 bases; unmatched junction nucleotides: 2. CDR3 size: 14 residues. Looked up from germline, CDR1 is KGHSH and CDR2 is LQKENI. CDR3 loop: CASSRTGVYNEQFF. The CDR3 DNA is TGTGCCAGCTCACGGACAGGGGTATACAATGAGCAGTTCTTC.

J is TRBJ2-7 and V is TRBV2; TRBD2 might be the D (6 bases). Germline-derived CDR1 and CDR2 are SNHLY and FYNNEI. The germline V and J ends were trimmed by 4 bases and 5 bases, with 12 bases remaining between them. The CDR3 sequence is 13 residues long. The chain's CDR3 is CASSASGDHEQYF. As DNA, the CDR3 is TGTGCCAGCAGTGCTTCGGGGGACCACGAGCAGTACTTC.

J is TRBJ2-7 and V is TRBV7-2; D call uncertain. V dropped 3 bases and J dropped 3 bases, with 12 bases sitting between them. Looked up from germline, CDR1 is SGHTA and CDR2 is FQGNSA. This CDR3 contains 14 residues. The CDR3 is CASSFPAASYEQYF. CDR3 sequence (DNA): TGTGCCAGCAGCTTCCCTGCGGCAAGCTACGAGCAGTACTTC.

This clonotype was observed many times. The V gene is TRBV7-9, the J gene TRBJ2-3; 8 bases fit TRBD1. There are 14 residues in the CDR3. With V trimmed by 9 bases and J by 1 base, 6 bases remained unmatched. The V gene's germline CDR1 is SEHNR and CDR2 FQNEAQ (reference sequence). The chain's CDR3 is CASLPGQGTDTQYF. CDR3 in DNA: TGTGCCAGTTTACCGGGACAGGGCACAGATACGCAGTATTTT.

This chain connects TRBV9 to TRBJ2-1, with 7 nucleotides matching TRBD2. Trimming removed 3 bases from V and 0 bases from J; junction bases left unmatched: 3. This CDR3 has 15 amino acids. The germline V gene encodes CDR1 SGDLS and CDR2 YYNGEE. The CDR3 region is CASSESGNSYNEQFF. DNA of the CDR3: TGTGCCAGCAGCGAGAGCGGGAACTCCTACAATGAGCAGTTCTTC.

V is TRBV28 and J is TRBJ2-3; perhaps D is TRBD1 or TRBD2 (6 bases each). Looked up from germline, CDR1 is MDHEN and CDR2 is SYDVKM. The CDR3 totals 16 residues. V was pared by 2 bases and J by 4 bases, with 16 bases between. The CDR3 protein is CASSLIDRRVADTQYF. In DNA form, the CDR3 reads TGTGCCAGCAGTTTAATCGACAGGAGGGTTGCAGATACGCAGTATTTT.

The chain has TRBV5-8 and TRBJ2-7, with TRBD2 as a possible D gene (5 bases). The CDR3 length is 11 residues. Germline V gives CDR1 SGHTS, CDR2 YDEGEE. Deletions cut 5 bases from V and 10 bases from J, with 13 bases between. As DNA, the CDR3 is TGTGCCAGCAGGGAAGGACTCGTTCAGTACTTC. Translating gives CASREGLVQYF.

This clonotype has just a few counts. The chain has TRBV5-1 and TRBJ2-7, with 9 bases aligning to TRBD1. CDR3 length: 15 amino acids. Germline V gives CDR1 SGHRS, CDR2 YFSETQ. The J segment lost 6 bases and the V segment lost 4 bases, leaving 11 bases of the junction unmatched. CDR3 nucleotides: TGCGCCAGCAGCGTCTCCGGGACAGGGCTCTCCGAGCAGTACTTC. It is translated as CASSVSGTGLSEQYF.